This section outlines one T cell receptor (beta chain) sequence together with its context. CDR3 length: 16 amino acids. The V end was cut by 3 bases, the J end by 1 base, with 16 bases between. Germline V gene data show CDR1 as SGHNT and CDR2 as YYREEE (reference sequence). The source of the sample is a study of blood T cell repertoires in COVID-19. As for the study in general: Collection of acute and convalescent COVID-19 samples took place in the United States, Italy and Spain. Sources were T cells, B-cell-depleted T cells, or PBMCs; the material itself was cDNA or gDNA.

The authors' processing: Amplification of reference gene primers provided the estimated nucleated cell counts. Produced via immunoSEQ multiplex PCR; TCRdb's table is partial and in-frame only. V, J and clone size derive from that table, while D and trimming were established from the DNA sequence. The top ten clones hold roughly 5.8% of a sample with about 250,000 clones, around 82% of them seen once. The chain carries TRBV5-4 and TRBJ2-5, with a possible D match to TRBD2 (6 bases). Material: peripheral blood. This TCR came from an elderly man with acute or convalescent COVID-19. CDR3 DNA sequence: TGTGCCAGCAGCTCGGGACTCCCCCCGCCCCAAGAGACCCAGTACTTC. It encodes CASSSGLPPPQETQYF.